This T cell receptor (beta chain) was recorded in a study of blood T cell repertoires in COVID-19. This clone was observed a handful of times. TCRdb's table, derived via immunoSEQ multiplex PCR, lists solely in-frame clones and lacks some. The sample lists more than 150,000 clones, less than 95% occurring once. The CDR3 is 11 residues long. CDR1 is MNHEY and CDR2 is SMNVEV in the germline V gene (reference sequence). V lost 8 bases and J lost 11; bases outside the gene matches: 7. Input material: peripheral blood. The receptor was isolated from a man aged 25-45 years with COVID-19, enrolled during active disease. The gene calls are TRBV27 and TRBJ2-3; 7 bases are a match to TRBD2. The CDR3: CASGVGGGQYF. CDR3 nucleotide sequence: TGTGCCAGCGGGGTTGGGGGGGGGCAGTATTTT.